What follows are 3 T cell receptor beta chains derived from one specimen sequenced in a study of T cell repertoires in cytomegalovirus infection (dated by TCRdb to about 2019). These receptors' antigens are unknown. The sample's treatment or condition label, decoded: in vitro stimulation with specific CMV peptide epitopes to enrich CMV-specific T cells. The run used an Illumina HiSeq 1500. Clones were called with MiXCR by TCRdb after fastp trimmed the public reads at Q25, and only in-frame beta chains were retained. Rows are unified per CDR3 protein, each entry keeping the most common DNA and genes. This sample has approximately 910,000 distinct CDR3 sequences in its table, and about 33% of those were observed once. Jointly, the top ten make up around 15% of the sample. This specimen was cultured CD8+ T cells from PBMCs, taken from culture after CMV antigen stimulation. The receptors here all came from a human donor in good health (CMV status not recorded). Some clones in this sample may be carry-over from other donors' samples.

Ten or more counts support this clonotype. V is TRBV7-6 and J is TRBJ1-1; D possibly corresponds to TRBD1 (5 bases). V lost 3 bases to trimming and J lost 7 bases, with 12 bases between them. The CDR3 covers 13 residues. Germline V lookup: CDR1 SGHVS, CDR2 FNYEAQ. The CDR3: CASSFSGGGEAFF. The CDR3 DNA follows: TGTGCCAGCAGCTTCTCCGGGGGGGGTGAAGCTTTCTTT.

The chain combines TRBV19 with TRBJ2-5; tentatively, D is TRBD1 (5 bases). V lost 1 base and J lost 2, with 14 bases in between. This CDR3 contains 16 residues. Germline V gives CDR1 LNHDA, CDR2 SQIVND (reference sequence). In nucleotides, the CDR3 is TGTGCCAGTAGTATAGCCCCAGGACATCAACAAGAGACCCAGTACTTC. Translated: CASSIAPGHQQETQYF.

This clonotype was observed a handful of times. The chain carries TRBV7-9 and TRBJ2-5, with D tentatively TRBD1 (6 bases). With 3 bases removed from V and 0 bases from J, the gap between germline ends came to 11 bases. The germline V gene has CDR1 SEHNR and CDR2 FQNEAQ (reference sequence). This CDR3 is built from 15 residues. For the CDR3, the DNA is TGTGCCAGCAGCTTCCCGACAGGTTACCAAGAGACCCAGTACTTC. It encodes CASSFPTGYQETQYF.